This TCR beta chain derives from a study of cytomegalovirus exposure and HLA in healthy donors. Study background: One earlier analysis, a look at roughly 180 million T cells, found some 120 million unique TCR beta sequences.

Notes on this clone: What it recognizes is unknown.

Study-wide results and caveats: A few chains tied to CMV proved CMV antigen-specific in vitro.

PCR used 60 Vbeta primers and 13 Jbeta primers. Only in-frame clones appear in the TCRdb table, and some are missing; sequencing was by immunoSEQ multiplex PCR. The sample includes some 120,000 clones, 60% to 70% of them seen just once. The sequence came from a woman in her forties in good health and CMV-seropositive. The sample was PBMCs.

The CDR3 coding sequence is TGTGCCAGCAGCGCCAGGGGTGAGCAGTACTTC. Translated: CASSARGEQYF. V is TRBV5-6 and J is TRBJ2-7, with D maybe TRBD1 (6 bases). Germline V gene data show CDR1 as SGHDT and CDR2 as YYEEEE. This CDR3 has 11 amino acids. The V and J ends lost 4 bases and 7 bases respectively, with 9 bases between them.